This T cell receptor (beta chain) was obtained from a study of a mutant IDH1 vaccine in newly diagnosed glioma. The overall study: V12 fell at week 35 and V13, the study end, at week 47. Study observations and caveats: No link was apparently found between pseudoprogression and changes in top peripheral T cell clonotypes.

In germline, CDR1 is SGHNT, CDR2 YYREEE (reference sequence). The CDR3 runs to 15 residues. After removal of 5 bases from V and 3 bases from J, the junction contained 4 bases not matched to a gene. As concerns this clone: Its matching antigen is unknown.

Specified time point: week 35, safety follow-up. Every vaccination contained 300 ug of the mutant IDH1 20-mer peptide and was paired with topical imiquimod. Clones were sequenced by immunoSEQ multiplex PCR, and TCRdb holds only the in-frame ones, with some missing. The sample lists around 69,000 clones; around 87% were seen once. Sequencing used PBMCs, obtained from a glioma patient whose treatment included an IDH1 peptide vaccine. This chain links TRBV5-4 with TRBJ2-1, with 11 bases lining up with TRBD1. The receptor comes from a man aged 25-45 years with glioma. The CDR3 loop is CASSQGTGGYNEQFF. The CDR3, as DNA: TGTGCCAGCAGTCAGGGGACAGGGGGCTACAATGAGCAGTTCTTC.